This TCR beta chain was recorded in a study of blood T cells in healthy people across ages. A J-beta primer mix and a sample-barcoded 5' primer were used in a second PCR of about 7 to 12 cycles. Each TCR beta cDNA got a 12-nucleotide random molecular identifier. TCRdb reprocessed the 5' RACE reads via MiXCR and lists one record per CDR3 protein. This sample has 600,000 to 900,000 distinct CDR3 sequences, with 20% to 30% found just once. The CDR3 has 11 residues. Germline loops: CDR1 MNHNY, CDR2 SVGAGI (reference sequence). With V trimmed by 8 bases and J by 5 bases, 1 base remained unmatched. This clonotype came up a few times. In addition, the sample was reused for a study of T cells of mothers and their children.

The specimen sequenced was blood. The rearrangement links TRBV6-6 to TRBJ2-7; 9 nucleotides align to TRBD2. This receptor was obtained from a boy between 10 and 17 years old in good health. The CDR3 is CASVAGDEQYF. CDR3 nucleotide sequence: TGTGCCAGCGTAGCGGGGGACGAGCAGTACTTC.